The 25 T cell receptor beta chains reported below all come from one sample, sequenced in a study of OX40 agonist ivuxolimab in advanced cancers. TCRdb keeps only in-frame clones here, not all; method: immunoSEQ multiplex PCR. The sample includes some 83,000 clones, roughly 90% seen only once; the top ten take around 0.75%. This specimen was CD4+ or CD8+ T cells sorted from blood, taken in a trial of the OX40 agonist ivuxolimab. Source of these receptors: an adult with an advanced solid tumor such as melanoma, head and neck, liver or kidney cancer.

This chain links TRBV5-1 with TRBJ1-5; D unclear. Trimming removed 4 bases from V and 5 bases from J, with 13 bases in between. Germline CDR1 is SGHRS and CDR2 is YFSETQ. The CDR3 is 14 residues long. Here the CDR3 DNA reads TGCGCCAGCAGCCTGCGCCCCGCAGATCAGCCCCAGCATTTT. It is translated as CASSLRPADQPQHF.

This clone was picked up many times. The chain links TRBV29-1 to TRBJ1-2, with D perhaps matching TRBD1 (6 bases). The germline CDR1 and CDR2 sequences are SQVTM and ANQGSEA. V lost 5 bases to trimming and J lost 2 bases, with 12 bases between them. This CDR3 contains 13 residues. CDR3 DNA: TGCAGCGTTAGACAGGATTTAAACTATGGCTACACCTTC. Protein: CSVRQDLNYGYTF.

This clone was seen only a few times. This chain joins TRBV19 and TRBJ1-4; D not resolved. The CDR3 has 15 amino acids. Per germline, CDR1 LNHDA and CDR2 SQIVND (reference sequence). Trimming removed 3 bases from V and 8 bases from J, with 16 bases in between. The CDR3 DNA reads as TGTGCCAGTAGTATCTCCGGGAGGGTGAGCGAAAAACTGTTTTTT. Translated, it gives CASSISGRVSEKLFF.

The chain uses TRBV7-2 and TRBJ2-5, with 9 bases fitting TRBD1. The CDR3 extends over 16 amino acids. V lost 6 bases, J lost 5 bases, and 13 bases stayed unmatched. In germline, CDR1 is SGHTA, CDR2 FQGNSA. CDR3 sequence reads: CASSPGGRTGVETQYF. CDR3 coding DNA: TGTGCCAGCAGTCCAGGGGGGAGGACAGGGGTTGAGACCCAGTACTTC.

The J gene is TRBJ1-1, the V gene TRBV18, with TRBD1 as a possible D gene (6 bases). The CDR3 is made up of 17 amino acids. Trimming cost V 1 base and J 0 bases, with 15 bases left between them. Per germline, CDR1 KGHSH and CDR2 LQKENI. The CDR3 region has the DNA TGTGCCAGCTCACCACGGGGGGAGGACAGCCTGAACACTGAAGCTTTCTTT. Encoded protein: CASSPRGEDSLNTEAFF.

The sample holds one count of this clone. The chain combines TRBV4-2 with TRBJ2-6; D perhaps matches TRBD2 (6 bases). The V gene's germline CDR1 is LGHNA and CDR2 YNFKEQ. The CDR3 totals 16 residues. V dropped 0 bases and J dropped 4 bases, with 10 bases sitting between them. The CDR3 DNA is TGTGCCAGCAGCCAAGATGGAGGGAAAGGGGCCAACGTCCTGACTTTC. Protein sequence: CASSQDGGKGANVLTF.

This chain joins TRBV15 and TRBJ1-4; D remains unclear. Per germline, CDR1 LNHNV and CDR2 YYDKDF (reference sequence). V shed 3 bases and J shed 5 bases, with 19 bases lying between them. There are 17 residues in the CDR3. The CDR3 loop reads CATSRGSGGSTNEKLFF. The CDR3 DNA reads TGTGCCACCAGCAGGGGATCGGGAGGGTCGACGAATGAAAAACTGTTTTTT.

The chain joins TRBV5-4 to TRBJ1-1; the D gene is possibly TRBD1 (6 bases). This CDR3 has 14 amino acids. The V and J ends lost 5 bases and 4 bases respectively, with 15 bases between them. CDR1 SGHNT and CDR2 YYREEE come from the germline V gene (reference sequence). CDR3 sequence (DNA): TGTGCCAGCAGGCAAGCTACAGGGTCCACTGAAGCTTTCTTT. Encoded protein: CASRQATGSTEAFF.

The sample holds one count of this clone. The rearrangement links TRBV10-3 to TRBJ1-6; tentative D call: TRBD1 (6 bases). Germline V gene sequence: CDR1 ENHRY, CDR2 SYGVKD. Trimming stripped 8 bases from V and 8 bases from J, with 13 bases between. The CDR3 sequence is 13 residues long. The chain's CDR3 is CAIWGGADSPLHF. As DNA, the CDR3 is TGTGCCATCTGGGGGGGGGCTGATTCACCCCTCCACTTT.

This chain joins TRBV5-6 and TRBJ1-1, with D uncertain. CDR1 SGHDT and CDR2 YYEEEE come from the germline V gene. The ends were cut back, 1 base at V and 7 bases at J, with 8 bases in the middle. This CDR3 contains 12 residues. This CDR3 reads CASSLPGYEAFF. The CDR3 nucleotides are TGTGCCAGCAGCTTGCCTGGTTATGAAGCTTTCTTT.

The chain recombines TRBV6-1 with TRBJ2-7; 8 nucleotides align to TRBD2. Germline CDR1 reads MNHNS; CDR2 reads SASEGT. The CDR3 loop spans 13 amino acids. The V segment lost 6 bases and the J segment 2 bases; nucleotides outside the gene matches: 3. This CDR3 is CASRTSVPYEQYF. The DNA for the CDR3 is TGTGCCAGCAGGACTAGCGTCCCCTACGAGCAGTACTTC.

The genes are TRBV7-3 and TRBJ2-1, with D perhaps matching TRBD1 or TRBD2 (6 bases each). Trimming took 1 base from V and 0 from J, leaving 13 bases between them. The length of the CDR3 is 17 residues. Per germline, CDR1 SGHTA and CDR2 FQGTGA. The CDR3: CASSLISGAGSYNEQFF. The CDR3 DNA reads TGTGCCAGCAGCTTAATCTCGGGGGCAGGCTCCTACAATGAGCAGTTCTTC.

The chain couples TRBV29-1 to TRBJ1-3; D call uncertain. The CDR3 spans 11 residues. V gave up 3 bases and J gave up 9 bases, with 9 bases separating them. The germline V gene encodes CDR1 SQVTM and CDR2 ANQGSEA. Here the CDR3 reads CSVEASGTIYF. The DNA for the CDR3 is TGCAGCGTTGAGGCCAGCGGCACCATATATTTT.

The CDR3 nucleotides are TGTGCCAGTAGTACCCCGGGACAACCGAACACCGGGGAGCTGTTTTTT. Its translation is CASSTPGQPNTGELFF. The chain recombines TRBV19 with TRBJ2-2; tentatively, D is TRBD1 (6 bases). Germline-derived CDR1 and CDR2 are LNHDA and SQIVND (reference sequence). There are 16 residues in the CDR3. Trimming removed 4 bases at V and 0 bases at J, with 12 bases between.

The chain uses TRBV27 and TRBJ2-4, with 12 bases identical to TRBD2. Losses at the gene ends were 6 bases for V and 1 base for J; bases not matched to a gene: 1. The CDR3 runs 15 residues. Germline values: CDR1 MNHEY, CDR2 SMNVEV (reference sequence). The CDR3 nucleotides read TGTGCCAGCAGCCTAGCGGGAGGGGCCAAAAACATTCAGTACTTC. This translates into CASSLAGGAKNIQYF.

CDR3 region: CASSYNRLQPQHF. In DNA form, the CDR3 reads TGTGCCAGCAGTTACAATAGGCTCCAGCCCCAGCATTTT. The chain has TRBV27 and TRBJ1-5; the D is unclear. The length of the CDR3 is 13 residues. Germline CDR1 reads MNHEY; CDR2 reads SMNVEV (reference sequence). Trimming removed 4 bases at V and 7 bases at J, with 11 bases between.

The CDR3 DNA is TGTGCCAGCAGTACCGGGACAGCGCATACCTACGAGCAGTACTTC. It encodes CASSTGTAHTYEQYF. This chain joins TRBV28 and TRBJ2-7; 7 bases are a match to TRBD1. The junction had 9 bases not matched to a gene; V was cut back by 5 bases and J by 2 bases. There are 15 residues in the CDR3. Germline V CDR1 and CDR2: MDHEN, SYDVKM.

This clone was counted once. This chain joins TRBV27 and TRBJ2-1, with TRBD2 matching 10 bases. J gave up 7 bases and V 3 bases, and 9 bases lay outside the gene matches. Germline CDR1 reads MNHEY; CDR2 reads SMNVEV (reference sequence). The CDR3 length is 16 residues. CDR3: CASSLVLAGVLNEQFF. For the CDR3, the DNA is TGTGCCAGCAGTTTGGTTCTAGCGGGAGTTTTGAATGAGCAGTTCTTC.

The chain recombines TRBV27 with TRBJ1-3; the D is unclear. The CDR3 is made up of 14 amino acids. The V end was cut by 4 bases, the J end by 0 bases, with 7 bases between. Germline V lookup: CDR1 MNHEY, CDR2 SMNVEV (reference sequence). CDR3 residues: CASSSGVSGNTIYF. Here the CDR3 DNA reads TGTGCCAGCAGTTCCGGGGTCTCTGGAAACACCATATATTTT.

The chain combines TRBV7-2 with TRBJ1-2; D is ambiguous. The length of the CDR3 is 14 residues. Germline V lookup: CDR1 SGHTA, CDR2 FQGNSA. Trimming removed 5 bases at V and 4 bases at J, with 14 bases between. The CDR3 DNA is TGTGCCAGCAGCGTGAAGCGGGGTCCCTATGGCTACACCTTC. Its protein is CASSVKRGPYGYTF.

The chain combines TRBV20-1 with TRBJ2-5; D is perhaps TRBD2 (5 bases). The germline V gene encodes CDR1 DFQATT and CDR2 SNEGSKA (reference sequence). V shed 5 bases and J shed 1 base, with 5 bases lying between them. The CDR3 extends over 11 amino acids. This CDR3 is CSAGLQETQYF. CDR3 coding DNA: TGCAGTGCTGGACTCCAAGAGACCCAGTACTTC.

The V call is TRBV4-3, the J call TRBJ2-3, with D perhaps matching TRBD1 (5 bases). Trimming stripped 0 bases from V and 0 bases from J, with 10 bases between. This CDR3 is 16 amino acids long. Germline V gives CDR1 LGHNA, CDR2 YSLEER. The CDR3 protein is CASSQDAGSSTDTQYF. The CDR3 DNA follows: TGCGCCAGCAGCCAAGATGCAGGGTCTAGCACAGATACGCAGTATTTT.

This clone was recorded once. The CDR3 coding sequence is TGTGCCAGCAGCCCCGAACGGGGGGTGGGCTACGAGCAGTACTTC. Translating gives CASSPERGVGYEQYF. This rearrangement joins TRBV6-6 to TRBJ2-7; 7 bases are shared with TRBD2. The germline V gene has CDR1 MNHNY and CDR2 SVGAGI (reference sequence). V lost 6 bases and J lost 3; bases outside the gene matches: 11. This CDR3 contains 15 residues.

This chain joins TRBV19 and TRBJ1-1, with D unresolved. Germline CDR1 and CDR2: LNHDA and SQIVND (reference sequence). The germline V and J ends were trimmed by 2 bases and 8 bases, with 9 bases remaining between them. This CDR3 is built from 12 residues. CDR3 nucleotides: TGTGCCAGTAGTATAAGCCACCGGGAAGCTTTCTTT. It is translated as CASSISHREAFF.

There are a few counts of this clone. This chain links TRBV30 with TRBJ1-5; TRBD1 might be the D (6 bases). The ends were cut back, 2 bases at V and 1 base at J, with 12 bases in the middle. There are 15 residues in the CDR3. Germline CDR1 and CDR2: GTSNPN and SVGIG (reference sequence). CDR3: CAWSLFGTSNQPQHF. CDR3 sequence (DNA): TGTGCCTGGAGTCTATTCGGGACAAGCAATCAGCCCCAGCATTTT. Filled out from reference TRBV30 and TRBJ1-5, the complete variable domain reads SQTIHQWPATLVQPVGSPLSLECTVEGTSNPNLYWYRQAAGRGLQLLFYSVGIGQISSEVPQNLSASRPQDRQFILSSKKLLLSDSGFYLCAWSLFGTSNQPQHFGDGTRLSIL.